A single sample is the source of the 28 T cell receptor beta chains below, sequenced in a study of T cells in Graves' hyperthyroidism and ophthalmopathy. Amplification of TCR beta CDR3 regions was performed using RNA transcripts as template. The HTBI set primed first-round TCR CDR3 RT-PCR. TCRdb used MiXCR to reprocess the multiplex PCR reads, holding one entry per CDR3 protein. The repertoire holds 300,000 to 500,000 distinct CDR3 sequences, with about 15% as singletons. The specimen was blood. These receptor sequences come from a woman between 25 and 40 years old with Graves' hyperthyroidism.

There are many counts of this clonotype. This chain connects TRBV27 to TRBJ2-7; 9 bases line up with TRBD1. CDR3 length equals 14 residues. Germline values: CDR1 MNHEY, CDR2 SMNVEV (reference sequence). V shed 5 bases, J shed 2 bases, and the junction held 4 bases outside the gene matches. The CDR3 sequence is CASSRTGVPYEQYF. Here the CDR3 DNA reads TGTGCCAGCAGTAGGACAGGGGTACCCTACGAGCAGTACTTC.

This clonotype was seen many times. The J gene is TRBJ2-2, the V gene TRBV6-5; TRBD2 aligns across 8 bases. CDR3 length: 18 residues. Losses at the gene ends were 2 bases for V and 0 bases for J; bases not matched to a gene: 8. Germline V CDR1 and CDR2: MNHEY, SVGAGI. The CDR3 region is CASSYGYTSGANTGELFF. For the CDR3, the DNA is TGTGCCAGCAGTTACGGCTATACTAGCGGAGCGAACACCGGGGAGCTGTTTTTT.

DNA for the CDR3: TGTGCCAGCAGCGCCTCTAGTCAATTGGAGACCCAGTACTTC. Amino acid sequence: CASSASSQLETQYF. V and J are TRBV9 and TRBJ2-5; D call uncertain. The V gene lost 3 bases and the J gene lost 5 bases, with 14 bases spanning the gap. The CDR3 runs 14 residues. CDR1 and CDR2 from the germline V gene are SGDLS and YYNGEE.

The rearrangement joins TRBV27 to TRBJ1-1; TRBD1 agrees at 9 bases. This CDR3 region has 14 residues. Germline V gene sequence: CDR1 MNHEY, CDR2 SMNVEV (reference sequence). The V and J ends lost 8 bases and 3 bases, in that order; junction bases with no gene match: 7. The CDR3: CASARQGGDTEAFF. Here the CDR3 DNA reads TGTGCCAGCGCCCGACAGGGGGGAGACACTGAAGCTTTCTTT.

The chain uses TRBV5-1 and TRBJ2-4; 11 bases align to TRBD1. The length of the CDR3 is 16 residues. Germline V gives CDR1 SGHRS, CDR2 YFSETQ. Losses at the gene ends were 4 bases for V and 2 bases for J; bases not matched to a gene: 5. CDR3 sequence reads: CASSGGTGGTKNIQYF. The CDR3 bases are TGCGCCAGCAGCGGCGGGACAGGGGGAACCAAAAACATTCAGTACTTC.

Many counts were recorded for this clonotype. The V gene is TRBV24-1, the J gene TRBJ2-2, with D perhaps matching TRBD2 (6 bases). Germline V CDR1 and CDR2: KGHDR, SFDVKD. Trimming stripped 7 bases from V and 1 base from J, with 12 bases between. The CDR3 spans 15 residues. CDR3 sequence reads: CATRAPRGNTGELFF. In nucleotides, the CDR3 is TGTGCCACCAGGGCGCCGCGGGGGAACACCGGGGAGCTGTTTTTT.

This clonotype has only a few counts. V usage is TRBV6-1 and J usage is TRBJ2-3; D is uncertain. Germline V CDR1 and CDR2: MNHNS, SASEGT. CDR3 length: 13 residues. Trimming cost V 7 bases and J 3 bases, with 11 bases left between them. The CDR3 DNA reads TGTGCCAGCACCATCCGTGGGACAGATACGCAGTATTTT. It codes for CASTIRGTDTQYF.

This clonotype has just a few counts. The chain combines TRBV20-1 with TRBJ2-7; the D gene is possibly TRBD2 (5 bases). The V end lost 2 bases, the J end lost 3 bases, and 20 bases lay between the germline ends. CDR3 length equals 16 residues. Germline CDR1 DFQATT, CDR2 SNEGSKA (reference sequence). CDR3 nucleotides: TGCAGTGCTAGACCTAGGACGGGAAGGTATTTCTACGAGCAGTACTTC. Its protein product is CSARPRTGRYFYEQYF.

The gene calls are TRBV24-1 and TRBJ1-5, with 9 bases aligning to TRBD1. Trimming took 5 bases from V and 4 from J; bases not matched to a gene: 5. The V gene's germline CDR1 is KGHDR and CDR2 SFDVKD. CDR3 length: 15 amino acids. The chain's CDR3 is CATSGPTGGNQPQHF. The CDR3 DNA sequence: TGTGCCACCAGTGGTCCGACAGGGGGTAATCAGCCCCAGCATTTT.

The chain uses TRBV7-9 and TRBJ1-1; no clear D. From germline, CDR1 is SEHNR and CDR2 FQNEAQ (reference sequence). The CDR3 spans 13 residues. The V and J ends lost 3 bases and 1 base respectively, with 6 bases between them. The CDR3 spells CASSFKPNTEAFF. In nucleotides, the CDR3 is TGTGCCAGCAGCTTTAAACCGAACACTGAAGCTTTCTTT. The whole variable domain, remainder taken from reference TRBV7-9 and TRBJ1-1, is DTGVSQNPRHKITKRGQNVTFRCDPISEHNRLYWYRQTLGQGPEFLTYFQNEAQLEKSRLLSDRFSAERPKGSFSTLEIQRTEQGDSAMYLCASSFKPNTEAFFGQGTRLTVV.

Ten or more counts support this clonotype. The gene calls are TRBV5-1 and TRBJ2-3; no clear D. Germline CDR1 and CDR2: SGHRS and YFSETQ. The CDR3 contains 14 residues. Trimming left V 1 base short and J 1 base short, with 7 bases between. The CDR3 DNA follows: TGCGCCAGCAGCTTGAGGGCCCGCACAGATACGCAGTATTTT. Its protein product is CASSLRARTDTQYF.

This clonotype was counted at least ten times. The V gene is TRBV27, the J gene TRBJ1-1; D is unclear. Germline CDR1 and CDR2: MNHEY and SMNVEV (reference sequence). This CDR3 contains 15 residues. V dropped 3 bases and J dropped 0 bases, with 11 bases sitting between them. CDR3 sequence (DNA): TGTGCCAGCAGTTTGGAGTGGGGAATGAACACTGAAGCTTTCTTT. Translated: CASSLEWGMNTEAFF.

This clonotype was recorded at least ten times. V is TRBV2 and J is TRBJ2-3; 8 bases map to TRBD1. CDR1 SNHLY and CDR2 FYNNEI come from the germline V gene. The trim removed 6 bases at V and 4 bases at J, leaving 9 bases unmatched. This CDR3 comprises 15 residues. CDR3 in amino acids: CASRGQGGWADTQYF. CDR3 coding DNA: TGTGCCAGCAGAGGACAGGGCGGTTGGGCAGATACGCAGTATTTT.

This clonotype was seen more than once but under ten times. The chain has TRBV27 and TRBJ1-1; D remains ambiguous. The CDR3 covers 13 residues. The V end was cut by 6 bases, the J end by 1 base, with 9 bases between. The germline V gene has CDR1 MNHEY and CDR2 SMNVEV (reference sequence). The CDR3 region has the DNA TGTGCCAGCAGATATACGAGGAACACTGAAGCTTTCTTT. Protein: CASRYTRNTEAFF.

In its sample, this clonotype was seen a few times. J is TRBJ2-6 and V is TRBV5-1; D gene uncertain. The length of the CDR3 is 15 residues. Germline-derived CDR1 and CDR2 are SGHRS and YFSETQ. V lost 1 base and J lost 1, with 6 bases in between. The CDR3 loop is CASSLSVSGANVLTF. The CDR3 DNA reads TGCGCCAGCAGCTTGTCTGTTTCTGGGGCCAACGTCCTGACTTTC.

The J gene is TRBJ2-7, the V gene TRBV3-1; 13 bases are shared with TRBD2. In germline, CDR1 is LGHDT, CDR2 YNNKEL (reference sequence). V lost 0 bases and J lost 2; bases outside the gene matches: 4. The CDR3 contains 17 residues. CDR3 in amino acids: CASSQESLAGGPYEQYF. CDR3 in DNA: TGTGCCAGCAGCCAAGAGTCACTAGCGGGAGGGCCCTACGAGCAGTACTTC.

In its sample, this clonotype was seen a few times. This chain links TRBV7-4 with TRBJ1-6; D remains ambiguous. V was pared by 7 bases and J by 0 bases, with 10 bases between. CDR1 and CDR2 (germline): SGHVT, SQSDAQ. This CDR3 is 15 amino acids long. The CDR3 sequence is CASNQESSYNSPLHF. The CDR3 DNA reads TGTGCCAGCAATCAGGAGAGCTCCTATAATTCACCCCTCCACTTT. The full variable domain, in which reference TRBV7-4 and TRBJ1-6 provide the parts outside the CDR3, is GAGVSQSPRYKVAKRGRDVALRCDSISGHVTLYWYRQTLGQGSEVLTYSQSDAQRDKSGRPSGRFSAERPERSVSTLKIQRTEQGDSAVYLCASNQESSYNSPLHFGNGTRLTVT.

This chain joins TRBV7-2 and TRBJ1-6; D might be TRBD1 (5 bases). The ends were cut back, 5 bases at V and 0 bases at J, with 14 bases in the middle. The CDR3 is made up of 17 amino acids. Per germline, CDR1 SGHTA and CDR2 FQGNSA. The CDR3 DNA reads TGTGCCAGCAGCCTCAACGGACACAGCTCCTATAATTCACCCCTCCACTTT. It specifies CASSLNGHSSYNSPLHF.

Many counts were recorded for this clonotype. The V call is TRBV5-1, the J call TRBJ2-7; D remains ambiguous. V was shortened by 0 bases and J by 5 bases, with 6 bases between the two germline ends. The CDR3 is 12 amino acids. CDR1 is SGHRS, CDR2 YFSETQ, per germline. In DNA, the CDR3 is TGCGCCAGCAGCTTGGGGACGAACGAGCAGTACTTC. Translated, it gives CASSLGTNEQYF. The full variable domain, in which reference TRBV5-1 and TRBJ2-7 provide the parts outside the CDR3, is KAGVTQTPRYLIKTRGQQVTLSCSPISGHRSVSWYQQTPGQGLQFLFEYFSETQRNKGNFPGRFSGRQFSNSRSEMNVSTLELGDSALYLCASSLGTNEQYFGPGTRLTVT.

This rearrangement joins TRBV20-1 to TRBJ2-1; 9 positions match TRBD2. V dropped 6 bases and J dropped 9; count of bases not matched to a gene: 30. This CDR3 has 20 amino acids. Germline values: CDR1 DFQATT, CDR2 SNEGSKA (reference sequence). CDR3 protein: CSARKDWREGPRGYSLEQFF. DNA for the CDR3: TGCAGTGCGCGGAAGGATTGGCGGGAGGGCCCCAGGGGGTATTCGCTTGAGCAGTTCTTC.

This chain links TRBV5-6 with TRBJ2-3; D is possibly TRBD2 (7 bases). Trimming removed 2 bases from V and 3 bases from J, with 16 bases in between. The CDR3 is 16 amino acids. CDR1 and CDR2 from the germline V gene are SGHDT and YYEEEE. For the CDR3, the DNA is TGTGCCAGCAGCTTCACCCGGGGGGCTGGAACAGATACGCAGTATTTT. This codes for CASSFTRGAGTDTQYF.

This clonotype has a handful of counts. The chain combines TRBV7-9 with TRBJ2-1; TRBD2 matches 8 bases. The CDR3 has 17 amino acids. The V gene end was trimmed by 5 bases and the J gene end by 8 bases; junction bases not matched to a gene: 17. The germline V gene has CDR1 SEHNR and CDR2 FQNEAQ (reference sequence). The CDR3 DNA follows: TGTGCCAGCAGCCTCCCCGAGGGAAGCGGGGGTAGGGATGAGCAGTTCTTC. Protein: CASSLPEGSGGRDEQFF.

This chain joins TRBV19 and TRBJ1-2; TRBD1 aligns across 7 bases. Germline CDR1 and CDR2: LNHDA and SQIVND (reference sequence). There are 12 residues in the CDR3. The J segment lost 6 bases and the V segment lost 5 bases, leaving 3 bases of the junction unmatched. In nucleotides, the CDR3 is TGTGCCAGTAGTCCCAGGGGGAATGGCTACACCTTC. This gives the protein CASSPRGNGYTF.

V is TRBV29-1 and J is TRBJ2-5; TRBD1 might be the D (6 bases). Trimming removed 3 bases at V and 4 bases at J, with 18 bases between. Germline-derived CDR1 and CDR2 are SQVTM and ANQGSEA. CDR3 size: 15 residues. CDR3 loop: CSVDTGLTGRETQYF. The CDR3 region has the DNA TGCAGCGTTGACACCGGCCTCACAGGGAGAGAGACCCAGTACTTC.

The chain employs TRBV7-2 and TRBJ2-6; 10 bases are shared with TRBD1. The CDR3 contains 20 residues. The V gene end was trimmed by 0 bases and the J gene end by 4 bases; junction bases not matched to a gene: 12. Germline V lookup: CDR1 SGHTA, CDR2 FQGNSA. The CDR3 spells CASSLARQGASLTGANVLTF. The CDR3 DNA is TGTGCCAGCAGCTTAGCGAGACAGGGGGCGAGTCTGACGGGGGCCAACGTCCTGACTTTC.

The sample holds a few counts of this clonotype. V and J are TRBV6-1 and TRBJ2-5, with 9 bases matching TRBD1. Trimming cost V 5 bases and J 1 base; bases outside gene matches: 5. This CDR3 has 15 residues. Germline loops: CDR1 MNHNS, CDR2 SASEGT. The CDR3 DNA reads TGTGCCAGCAGTTTCCCGGGACAGGGCCAAGAGACCCAGTACTTC. Translation: CASSFPGQGQETQYF.

This clonotype was detected ten times or more. The genes are TRBV7-2 and TRBJ2-3, with 12 bases fitting TRBD2. The ends lost 7 bases at V and 4 bases at J; junction bases unmatched: 3. This CDR3 region has 14 residues. Germline V CDR1 and CDR2: SGHTA, FQGNSA. The CDR3 protein is CASTWTSGADTQYF. As DNA, the CDR3 is TGTGCCAGCACCTGGACTAGCGGGGCAGATACGCAGTATTTT.

This clonotype was counted ten times or more. V is TRBV2 and J is TRBJ1-1; no clear D gene. This CDR3 has 15 residues. Deletions cut 4 bases from V and 1 base from J, with 13 bases between. CDR1 is SNHLY, CDR2 FYNNEI, per germline. The CDR3 nucleotides read TGTGCCAGCAGTGCTGATATGACGCCGAACACTGAAGCTTTCTTT. As protein: CASSADMTPNTEAFF.